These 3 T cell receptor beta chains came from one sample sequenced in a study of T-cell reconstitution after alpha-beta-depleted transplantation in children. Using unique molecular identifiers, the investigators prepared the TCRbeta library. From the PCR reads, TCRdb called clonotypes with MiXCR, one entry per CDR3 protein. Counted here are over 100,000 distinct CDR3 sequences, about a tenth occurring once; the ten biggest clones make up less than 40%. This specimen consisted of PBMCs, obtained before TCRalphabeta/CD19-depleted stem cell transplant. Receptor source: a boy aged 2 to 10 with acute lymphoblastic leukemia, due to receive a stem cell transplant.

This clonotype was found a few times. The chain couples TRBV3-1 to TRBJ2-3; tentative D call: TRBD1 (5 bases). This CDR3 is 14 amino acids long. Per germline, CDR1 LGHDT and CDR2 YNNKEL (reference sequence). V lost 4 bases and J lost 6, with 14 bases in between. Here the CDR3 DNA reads TGTGCCAGCAGCCTGTCCGCGACAGTGGATACGCAGTATTTT. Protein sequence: CASSLSATVDTQYF.

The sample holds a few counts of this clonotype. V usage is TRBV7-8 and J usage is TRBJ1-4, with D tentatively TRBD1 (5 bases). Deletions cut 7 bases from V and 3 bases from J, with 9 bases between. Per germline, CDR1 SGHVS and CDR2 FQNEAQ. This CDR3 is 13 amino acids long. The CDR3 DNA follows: TGTGCCAGCATGGACAACTCTAATGAAAAACTGTTTTTT. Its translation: CASMDNSNEKLFF.

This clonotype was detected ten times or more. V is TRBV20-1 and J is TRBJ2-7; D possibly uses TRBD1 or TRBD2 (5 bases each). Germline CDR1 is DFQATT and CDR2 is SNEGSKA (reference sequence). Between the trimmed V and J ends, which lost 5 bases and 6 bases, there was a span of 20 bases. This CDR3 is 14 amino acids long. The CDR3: CSAGGTISSGEQYF. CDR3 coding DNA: TGCAGTGCTGGGGGTACAATAAGTTCAGGCGAGCAGTACTTC.